Listed here are 14 T cell receptor beta chains from one sample, sequenced in a study of T-cell reconstitution after alpha-beta-depleted transplantation in children. Unique molecular identifiers featured in how the TCRbeta library was prepared. A single record per CDR3 protein comes from TCRdb applying MiXCR to the PCR reads. The sample gives tens of thousands of distinct CDR3 sequences, 13% to 15% of which show up once; 25% to 30% is in the top ten. This sample comprised PBMCs, mostly from graft donor cells, obtained 180 days after TCRalphabeta/CD19-depleted stem cell transplant. All receptors derive from a male patient aged 2 to 9 who had a stem cell transplant for acute lymphoblastic leukemia, so the T cells may come from the graft donor.

At least ten counts were recorded for this clonotype. The chain combines TRBV18 with TRBJ2-3; D is ambiguous. V lost 3 bases, J lost 3 bases, and 10 bases lay in between. CDR3 size: 14 residues. Germline CDR1 is KGHSH and CDR2 is LQKENI. The DNA of the CDR3 is TGTGCCAGCTCACCGGACCTGTCTACAGATACGCAGTATTTT. Protein product: CASSPDLSTDTQYF. Combining the CDR3 with reference TRBV18 and TRBJ2-3 gives the whole variable domain NAGVMQNPRHLVRRRGQEARLRCSPMKGHSHVYWYRQLPEEGLKFMVYLQKENIIDESGMPKERFSAEFPKEGPSILRIQQVVRGDSAAYFCASSPDLSTDTQYFGPGTRLTVL.

This clonotype was seen a few times. The rearrangement joins TRBV10-3 to TRBJ1-2; D is uncertain. Germline CDR1 ENHRY, CDR2 SYGVKD. V was pared by 2 bases and J by 2 bases, with 21 bases between. This CDR3 contains 18 residues. CDR3 nucleotide sequence: TGTGCCATCAGTGAGGAAGTGGCTCGCAGTTTTTTAAACTATGGCTACACCTTC. It encodes CAISEEVARSFLNYGYTF.

J is TRBJ2-7 and V is TRBV20-1, with TRBD2 matching 11 bases. Trimming cost V 4 bases and J 7 bases; bases outside gene matches: 15. Germline V gives CDR1 DFQATT, CDR2 SNEGSKA (reference sequence). This CDR3 has 16 residues. CDR3 bases: TGCAGTGCTACGGGACTAGCGGATACCCACTTAGGGGAGCAGTACTTC. This gives the protein CSATGLADTHLGEQYF.

There are a few counts of this clonotype. This chain joins TRBV7-2 and TRBJ2-1; D is undetermined. The V gene lost 5 bases and the J gene lost 6 bases, with 5 bases spanning the gap. CDR3 size: 11 residues. Looked up from germline, CDR1 is SGHTA and CDR2 is FQGNSA. The CDR3 here is CASSPPNEQFF. The CDR3 nucleotides read TGTGCCAGCAGCCCCCCCAATGAGCAGTTCTTC. The whole variable domain, remainder taken from reference TRBV7-2 and TRBJ2-1, is GAGVSQSPSNKVTEKGKDVELRCDPISGHTALYWYRQSLGQGLEFLIYFQGNSAPDKSGLPSDRFSAERTGGSVSTLTIQRTQQEDSAVYLCASSPPNEQFFGPGTRLTVL.

This clonotype was detected many times. The V call is TRBV5-6, the J call TRBJ2-3; TRBD1 agrees at 8 bases. CDR3 length equals 15 residues. Germline lookup yields CDR1 SGHDT and CDR2 YYEEEE. The J segment lost 3 bases and the V segment lost 4 bases, leaving 7 bases of the junction unmatched. CDR3 sequence: CASSPWTGSTDTQYF. The CDR3 region has the DNA TGTGCCAGCAGCCCTTGGACAGGGAGTACAGATACGCAGTATTTT.

This clonotype has only a few counts. The chain couples TRBV7-3 to TRBJ2-1; no clear D gene. Germline-derived CDR1 and CDR2 are SGHTA and FQGTGA. Trimming pared 7 bases from V and 4 bases from J, leaving 5 bases between. This CDR3 comprises 11 residues. The DNA of the CDR3 is TGTGCCAGCATCCATTACAATGAGCAGTTCTTC. Translating gives CASIHYNEQFF.

This clonotype was counted at least ten times. The chain has TRBV12-3 or TRBV12-4 and TRBJ1-1, with D hard to call. The CDR3 is 15 residues long. Deletions cut 3 bases from V and 0 bases from J, with 11 bases between. The CDR3 DNA is TGTGCCAGCAGTTTTGGGGAGTCCATGAACACTGAAGCTTTCTTT. Its protein product is CASSFGESMNTEAFF.

This clonotype was found a few times. The genes are TRBV5-1 and TRBJ2-7; D gene unclear. Trimming removed 2 bases from V and 3 bases from J, with 9 bases in between. Germline assignment: CDR1 SGHRS and CDR2 YFSETQ. The CDR3 is 13 amino acids. CDR3 in DNA: TGCGCCAGCAGCTTCACTACGGACTACGAGCAGTACTTC. This encodes CASSFTTDYEQYF.

The rearrangement uses TRBV7-2 and TRBJ2-1; TRBD2 aligns across 12 bases. CDR1 is SGHTA, CDR2 FQGNSA, per germline. V was clipped by 5 bases and J by 5 bases; unmatched bases: 4. This CDR3 contains 15 residues. CDR3 bases: TGTGCCAGCAGCCCTAGCGGGAGGGTGCACAATGAGCAGTTCTTC. This gives the protein CASSPSGRVHNEQFF.

Details on this clonotype: A read error may explain this, as a much larger clone is one base away. No conserved phenylalanine or tryptophan ends this CDR3, so it is likely a read error. This sequence joins TRBV5-1 and TRBJ1-1, with a possible D match to TRBD1 (5 bases). Deletions cut 2 bases from V and 1 base from J, with 9 bases between. CDR1 is SGHRS, CDR2 YFSETQ, per germline. The CDR3 length is 14 residues. CDR3 residues: CASSFGGPNTEAFY. The CDR3 DNA reads as TGCGCCAGCAGCTTTGGGGGTCCGAACACTGAAGCTTTCTAT.

This rearrangement joins TRBV6-5 to TRBJ2-3; 9 nucleotides line up with TRBD2. V gave up 3 bases and J gave up 5 bases; unmatched junction bases: 6. Germline CDR1 reads MNHEY; CDR2 reads SVGAGI. The CDR3 runs to 15 residues. CDR3 DNA sequence: TGTGCCAGCAGTTATTGGCGGGGGGGGCAAGATACGCAGTATTTT. Residues: CASSYWRGGQDTQYF.

This clonotype was observed a handful of times. The CDR3 region is CASRTANQPQHF. CDR3 coding DNA: TGTGCCAGCAGGACGGCGAATCAGCCCCAGCATTTT. The V call is TRBV27, the J call TRBJ1-5; D ambiguous. V gave up 6 bases and J gave up 4 bases, with 7 bases separating them. The germline V gene encodes CDR1 MNHEY and CDR2 SMNVEV (reference sequence). The CDR3 is made up of 12 amino acids.

The chain joins TRBV6-1 to TRBJ2-7; D possibly corresponds to TRBD1 (5 bases). The CDR3 extends over 13 amino acids. CDR1 is MNHNS, CDR2 SASEGT, per germline. Trimming removed 6 bases at V and 1 base at J, with 10 bases between. The CDR3: CASRVQESYEQYF. The CDR3 DNA sequence: TGTGCCAGCAGGGTACAGGAGTCCTACGAGCAGTACTTC.

This clonotype has a handful of counts. The V and J genes are TRBV7-2 and TRBJ2-7; no clear D gene. This CDR3 comprises 14 residues. The ends were cut back, 5 bases at V and 2 bases at J, with 13 bases in the middle. Germline loops: CDR1 SGHTA, CDR2 FQGNSA. The CDR3 here is CASSPLDGAYEQYF. The CDR3 DNA follows: TGTGCCAGCAGCCCTCTCGACGGAGCCTACGAGCAGTACTTC.